The 7 T cell receptor beta chains reported below all come from one sample, sequenced in a study of blood T cells in healthy people across ages. A second about 7 to 11 cycle PCR used barcoded and J-beta primers. TCRdb reprocessed the 5' RACE reads via MiXCR and lists one record per CDR3 protein. The sample yields hundreds of thousands of distinct CDR3 sequences, around 52% seen once. Sequencing was performed on blood. Receptor source: a woman of 80 years or more in good health.

This clonotype was observed many times. This chain connects TRBV6-6 to TRBJ2-3, with 10 nucleotides matching TRBD1. The CDR3 spans 15 residues. CDR1 is MNHNY and CDR2 is SVGAGI in the germline V gene (reference sequence). J gave up 4 bases and V 2 bases, and 3 bases lay outside the gene matches. The chain's CDR3 is CASSYAGTGADTQYF. CDR3 sequence (DNA): TGTGCCAGCAGTTACGCCGGGACAGGGGCAGATACGCAGTATTTT.

This clonotype was recorded many times. V gene TRBV28 combines with J gene TRBJ2-5; the D is unclear. The germline gives CDR1 MDHEN, CDR2 SYDVKM. Between the trimmed V and J ends, which lost 10 bases and 10 bases, there was a span of 16 bases. This CDR3 is 11 amino acids long. The CDR3 is CATDGSWVQYF. The CDR3 DNA is TGTGCCACCGACGGGTCTTGGGTCCAGTACTTC.

The chain couples TRBV20-1 to TRBJ2-3, with 9 nucleotides matching TRBD2. Looked up from germline, CDR1 is DFQATT and CDR2 is SNEGSKA (reference sequence). CDR3 length: 16 residues. Losses at the gene ends were 6 bases for V and 5 bases for J; bases not matched to a gene: 15. Here the CDR3 DNA reads TGCAGTGCGCATTCAAGAGCGGGGGGATTTTTAGATACGCAGTATTTT. As protein: CSAHSRAGGFLDTQYF.

The CDR3 spells CASGLSMNTEAFF. The DNA of the CDR3 is TGTGCCAGCGGGCTTTCTATGAACACTGAAGCTTTCTTT. The chain joins TRBV12-3 or TRBV12-4 to TRBJ1-1; D is unclear. The CDR3 runs to 13 residues. V was pared by 8 bases and J by 0 bases, with 10 bases between.

The table lists this clonotype with many counts. The V call is TRBV10-3, the J call TRBJ2-3; possibly TRBD2 for D (5 bases). The V gene's germline CDR1 is ENHRY and CDR2 SYGVKD. CDR3 length: 14 residues. Between the trimmed V and J ends, which lost 6 bases and 2 bases, there was a span of 12 bases. CDR3 DNA sequence: TGTGCCATCAGGGTAGCGCTTTACACAGATACGCAGTATTTT. It encodes CAIRVALYTDTQYF.

To note about this clonotype: Just one base apart from a much larger clone, this may be a read error. The rearrangement links TRBV29-1 to TRBJ2-6; TRBD2 is a possible D gene (7 bases). Trimming cost V 8 bases and J 2 bases, with 22 bases left between them. This CDR3 contains 17 residues. Germline V gene data show CDR1 as SQVTM and CDR2 as ANQGSEA. CDR3 in DNA: TGCAGCTTCCGGGGGGCAGGGATCGCTCCTGGGGCCAACGTCCTGACTTTC. This sequence encodes CSFRGAGIAPGANVLTF.

About this clonotype itself: A much larger clone lies one base from this, so it may be a read error. The J gene is TRBJ2-5, the V gene TRBV6-2 or TRBV6-3, with no clear D. From germline, CDR1 is MNHEY and CDR2 SVGEGT. This CDR3 spans 12 amino acids. Deletions cut 5 bases from V and 11 bases from J, with 15 bases between. CDR3 sequence (DNA): TGTGCCAGCAGTCCCCCCCAGTCTTGGCAGTACTTC. This translates into CASSPPQSWQYF.